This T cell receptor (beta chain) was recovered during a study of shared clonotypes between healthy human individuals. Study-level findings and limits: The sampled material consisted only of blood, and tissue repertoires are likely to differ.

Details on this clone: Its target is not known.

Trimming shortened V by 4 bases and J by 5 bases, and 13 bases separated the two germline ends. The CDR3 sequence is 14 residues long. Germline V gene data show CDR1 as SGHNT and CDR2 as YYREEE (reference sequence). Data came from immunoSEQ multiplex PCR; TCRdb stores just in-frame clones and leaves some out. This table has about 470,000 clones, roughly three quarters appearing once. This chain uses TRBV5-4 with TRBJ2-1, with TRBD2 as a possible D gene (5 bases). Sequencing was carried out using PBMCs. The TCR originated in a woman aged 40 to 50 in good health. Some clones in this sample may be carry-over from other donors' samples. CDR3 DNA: TGTGCCAGCAGCCGCCGGGATGGTAACAATGAGCAGTTCTTC. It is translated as CASSRRDGNNEQFF.